This T cell receptor (beta chain) was recorded in a study of CXCR3-negative and CXCR3-positive naive CD8 T cells. General study results and limits: Relative to CXCR3-negative naive cells, CXCR3-positive naive cells had more hydrophobic TRB CDR3s.

CD45RO-CCR7+CD27+CD95- expression identified naive CD8+ T cells. The TRB libraries of cDNA were built by UMI-labeled 5' RACE. Using the 5' RACE reads, TCRdb records one entry per CDR3 protein without DNA. Reported are 85,000 to 130,000 distinct CDR3 sequences; the ten largest clones contain 0.3% to 0.45%. A word on this clonotype: The antigen is undetermined.

The germline V gene encodes CDR1 LGHDT and CDR2 YNNKEL (reference sequence). The CDR3 covers 15 residues. The receptor was isolated from a human donor in good health. Some clones in this sample may be carry-over from other donors' samples. Sample: naive CXCR3+ CD8+ T cells from blood. Subset given: CD45RO-CCR7+CD27+CD95- naive CD8+ T cells expressing CXCR3 (TNR3+). This rearrangement joins TRBV3-1 to TRBJ1-1; the D call from TCRdb, TRBD1, cannot be confirmed without DNA. The CDR3: CASSQEGAGAAEAFF. The complete variable domain, with remaining parts taken from reference TRBV3-1 and TRBJ1-1, reads DTAVSQTPKYLVTQMGNDKSIKCEQNLGHDTMYWYKQDSKKFLKIMFSYNNKELIINETVPNRFSPKSPDKAHLNLHINSLELGDSAVYFCASSQEGAGAAEAFFGQGTRLTVV.